This T cell receptor beta chain was identified during a study of blood T cell repertoires in COVID-19. The overall study: There were acute and convalescent COVID-19 samples, and they came from the United States, Italy and Spain. PBMCs, B-cell-depleted T cells, or T cells provided the cDNA or gDNA that made up the material.

Original handling: Estimation of nucleated cell counts was performed using reference gene primer amplification. This table comes from immunoSEQ multiplex PCR, and its TCRdb copy is limited to in-frame clones, with some not included. V, J and clone size were drawn from that table, and D and trimming were deduced from the DNA. The repertoire consists of around 60,000 clones, with around 86% occurring once and the leading ten covering approximately 30%. Germline V gene lookup returns CDR1 SGHDN and CDR2 FVKESK. V lost 2 bases, J lost 2 bases, and 6 bases stayed unmatched. CDR3 length: 18 residues. This sequence joins TRBV14 and TRBJ2-1; 13 nucleotides align to TRBD2. Material: peripheral blood. This receptor was obtained from an elderly woman with active or convalescent COVID-19. CDR3 sequence reads: CASSQHGTSGATYNEQFF. In DNA form, the CDR3 reads TGTGCCAGCAGCCAACATGGGACTAGCGGGGCGACCTACAATGAGCAGTTCTTC.